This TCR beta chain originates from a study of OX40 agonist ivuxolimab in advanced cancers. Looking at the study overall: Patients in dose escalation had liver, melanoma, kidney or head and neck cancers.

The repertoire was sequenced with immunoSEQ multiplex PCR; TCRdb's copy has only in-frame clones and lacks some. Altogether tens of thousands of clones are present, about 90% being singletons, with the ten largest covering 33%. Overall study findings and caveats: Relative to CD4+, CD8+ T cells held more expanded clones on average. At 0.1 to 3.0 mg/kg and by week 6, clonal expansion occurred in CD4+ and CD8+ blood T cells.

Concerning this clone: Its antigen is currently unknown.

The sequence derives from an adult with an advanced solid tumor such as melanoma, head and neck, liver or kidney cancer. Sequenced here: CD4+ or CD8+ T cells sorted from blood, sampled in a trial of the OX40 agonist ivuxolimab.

The CDR3 loop reads CASSLSSGGTEAFF. In DNA form, the CDR3 reads TGTGCCAGCAGCTTAAGCTCCGGGGGGACTGAAGCTTTCTTT. This rearrangement joins TRBV7-8 to TRBJ1-1; D is perhaps TRBD1 (5 bases). Trimming removed 2 bases from V and 5 bases from J, with 12 bases in between. The V gene's germline CDR1 is SGHVS and CDR2 FQNEAQ. The CDR3 totals 14 residues.